Sequencing of this T cell receptor (beta chain) was carried out in a study of cytomegalovirus exposure and HLA in healthy donors. General study findings and limits: Using the classifier, cytomegalovirus status was reportedly diagnosed with high specificity and sensitivity. Across HLA loci, a later analysis found differing TCR association rates, with DRB1 most and HLA-C fewest. Later analysis identified several of the most significant clusters that appeared linked to common viral pathogens.

In regard to this clone: Its antigen is not known.

60 Vbeta and 13 Jbeta primers were used in PCR. Sequencing used immunoSEQ multiplex PCR; TCRdb keeps in-frame clones, though not all of them. The sample lists 130,000 to 150,000 clones; roughly a tenth were seen once. With 0 bases removed from V and 1 base from J, the gap between germline ends came to 7 bases. Germline V lookup: CDR1 KGHSH, CDR2 LQKENI. This CDR3 has 14 residues. The chain couples TRBV18 to TRBJ2-7; D is undetermined. Material for sequencing was PBMCs. This receptor was taken from a male donor in good health and CMV-seronegative. As DNA, the CDR3 is TGTGCCAGCTCACCACCACAACCATCCTACGAGCAGTACTTC. This codes for CASSPPQPSYEQYF.